The subject of this entry is one T cell receptor (beta chain). These data belong to a study of cytotoxic CD8 clonotypes in ibrutinib-treated CLL. Germline-derived CDR1 and CDR2 are MGHDK and SYGVNS. V was cut by 8 bases and J by 4 bases, with 18 bases left in between. The CDR3 is 14 residues long. Clones were read by immunoSEQ multiplex PCR, and TCRdb kept only the in-frame ones, dropping some. Of 25,000 to 30,000 clones listed, 62% are singletons. This chain uses TRBV25-1 with TRBJ2-7; D is possibly TRBD2 (6 bases). This specimen was PBMCs, taken before ibrutinib treatment. The clonotype comes from a human donor with chronic lymphocytic leukemia. CDR3 DNA: TGTGCCAGCGGGGGTCCACCGGGGGTATACGAGCAGTACTTC. It codes for CASGGPPGVYEQYF.